These 19 T cell receptor beta chains were all obtained from the same sample, sequenced in a study of regulatory T cells in long-lasting Graves disease. The time point: newly diagnosed GD, antithyroid drugs for less than 3 months. Scientists built the TCR library using RNA that was extracted from PBMCs. Libraries of TCR beta came from iRepertoire HTBI primers plus Arm-PCR of CDR3 regions. A single record per CDR3 protein comes from TCRdb applying MiXCR to the multiplex PCR reads. The sample includes 400,000 to 500,000 distinct CDR3 sequences, around 15% of them seen just once. These records were also assigned to another study, of T cells in Graves' hyperthyroidism and ophthalmopathy.

The sequencing used peripheral blood mononuclear cells (PBMCs), collected at new diagnosis, from a patient treated with antithyroid drugs. These receptors all stem from a woman aged 50 to 65 with Graves disease.

Concerning this clonotype itself: The missing conserved phenylalanine or tryptophan at the end of this CDR3 makes a read error likely. The chain couples TRBV2 to TRBJ1-1; 7 bases are shared with TRBD1. Germline V gene data show CDR1 as SNHLY and CDR2 as FYNNEI. There are 14 residues in the CDR3. V trimming: 5 bases; J trimming: 1 base; junction bases outside the gene matches: 4. Here the CDR3 reads CASSRQGGNTEAFL. The CDR3 nucleotides are TGTGCCAGCAGTAGACAGGGTGGGAACACTGAAGCTTTCCTT.

This clonotype was seen ten or more times. V is TRBV28 and J is TRBJ1-5; a weak D match, TRBD1 (5 bases). V lost 8 bases and J lost 5, with 13 bases in between. CDR1 and CDR2 from the germline V gene are MDHEN and SYDVKM. The CDR3 spans 13 residues. The CDR3 nucleotides are TGTGCCAGCCGGGGGGGGGGGGATCAGCCCCAGCATTTT. Protein: CASRGGGDQPQHF.

The rearrangement links TRBV5-6 to TRBJ2-7; D ambiguous. Germline V CDR1 and CDR2: SGHDT, YYEEEE. The V end lost 7 bases, the J end lost 0 bases, and 20 bases lay between the germline ends. The length of the CDR3 is 16 residues. In DNA form, the CDR3 reads TGTGCCAGCGGCCCCCTGGGGTCAGACGCCTCCTACGAGCAGTACTTC. Its translation: CASGPLGSDASYEQYF. Together with reference TRBV5-6 and TRBJ2-7, the CDR3 gives the full variable domain: DAGVTQSPTHLIKTRGQQVTLRCSPKSGHDTVSWYQQALGQGPQFIFQYYEEEERQRGNFPDRFSGHQFPNYSSELNVNALLLGDSALYLCASGPLGSDASYEQYFGPGTRLTVT.

This clonotype appeared many times. The genes are TRBV30 and TRBJ1-2; no definite D call. V gave up 1 base and J gave up 4 bases, with 7 bases separating them. Germline V CDR1 and CDR2: GTSNPN, SVGIG (reference sequence). The CDR3 runs 12 residues. DNA for the CDR3: TGTGCCTGGAGTGCAGGTCCCTATGGCTACACCTTC. Amino acid sequence: CAWSAGPYGYTF. Full variable domain (remainder filled in from reference TRBV30 and TRBJ1-2): SQTIHQWPATLVQPVGSPLSLECTVEGTSNPNLYWYRQAAGRGLQLLFYSVGIGQISSEVPQNLSASRPQDRQFILSSKKLLLSDSGFYLCAWSAGPYGYTFGSGTRLTVV.

This clonotype was recorded many times. Germline and junction disagree at one end, which may indicate a read error. The chain is built from TRBV7-7 and TRBJ2-3; D is unclear. Germline CDR1 SSHAT, CDR2 FNYEAQ (reference sequence). This CDR3 has 14 residues. The CDR3 bases are TGTGCTAGCAGCCTAGGACCAAACACAGATACGCAGTATTTT. Translated, it gives CASSLGPNTDTQYF.

This clonotype was detected only a few times. The rearrangement links TRBV20-1 to TRBJ1-5; D remains ambiguous. There are 14 residues in the CDR3. The germline V gene encodes CDR1 DFQATT and CDR2 SNEGSKA (reference sequence). Trimming took 1 base from V and 3 from J, leaving 10 bases between them. The CDR3, as DNA: TGCAGTGCTAGAGCCACGGGATACAATCAGCCCCAGCATTTT. Translated: CSARATGYNQPQHF.

This clonotype was observed at least ten times. The chain carries TRBV19 and TRBJ2-3, with 14 bases identical to TRBD2. CDR1 is LNHDA and CDR2 is SQIVND in the germline V gene (reference sequence). The V and J ends lost 4 bases and 4 bases, in that order; junction bases with no gene match: 13. The CDR3 spans 19 residues. The CDR3 nucleotides are TGTGCCAGTAGTACGGGACTAGCGGGAGATGTTGTCGGCTCAGATACGCAGTATTTT. Its translation: CASSTGLAGDVVGSDTQYF. Full variable domain (remainder filled in from reference TRBV19 and TRBJ2-3): DGGITQSPKYLFRKEGQNVTLSCEQNLNHDAMYWYRQDPGQGLRLIYYSQIVNDFQKGDIAEGYSVSREKKESFPLTVTSAQKNPTAFYLCASSTGLAGDVVGSDTQYFGPGTRLTVL.

This clonotype has at least ten counts. This sequence joins TRBV20-1 and TRBJ2-7, with 10 bases aligning to TRBD2. The junction had 7 bases not matched to a gene; V was cut back by 5 bases and J by 0 bases. CDR1 is DFQATT and CDR2 is SNEGSKA in the germline V gene (reference sequence). This CDR3 comprises 15 residues. The DNA for the CDR3 is TGCAGTGCTCGAACCGGGACTAGCGACTCCTACGAGCAGTACTTC. Translated, it gives CSARTGTSDSYEQYF.

This clonotype was detected only a few times. Written as DNA, the CDR3 is TGTGCCAGCAGTTTATCGGTCGGACTAGCGAAAAGACATGAGCAGTTCTTC. Translating it yields CASSLSVGLAKRHEQFF. The chain uses TRBV27 and TRBJ2-1; 9 bases are shared with TRBD2. There are 17 residues in the CDR3. Germline values: CDR1 MNHEY, CDR2 SMNVEV (reference sequence). J was trimmed by 8 bases and V by 0 bases; bases with no gene match: 11.

This clonotype was detected many times. The chain employs TRBV28 and TRBJ2-5, with TRBD1 as a possible D gene (6 bases). Per the germline V gene, CDR1 is MDHEN and CDR2 is SYDVKM. CDR3 size: 16 residues. V shed 4 bases and J shed 5 bases, with 20 bases lying between them. The CDR3 loop reads CASSSALTGSEETQYF. In nucleotides, the CDR3 is TGTGCCAGCAGTTCCGCCCTTACAGGGTCGGAGGAGACCCAGTACTTC.

The rearrangement joins TRBV6-1 to TRBJ2-7; D possibly corresponds to TRBD2 (6 bases). The V gene's germline CDR1 is MNHNS and CDR2 SASEGT. The CDR3 has 15 amino acids. Trimming left V 6 bases short and J 2 bases short, with 17 bases between. As DNA, the CDR3 is TGTGCCAGCAGCCTCGGGACTGGCGGACCCTACGAGCAGTACTTC. Its protein is CASSLGTGGPYEQYF.

This clonotype was picked up a small number of times. The chain carries TRBV15 and TRBJ1-2; 8 positions match TRBD1. Unmatched junction bases numbered 0, after V lost 2 bases and J lost 4 bases. The CDR3 spans 13 residues. CDR1 is LNHNV, CDR2 YYDKDF, per germline (reference sequence). CDR3 residues: CATSRTGGYGYTF. DNA for the CDR3: TGTGCCACCAGCAGAACAGGGGGCTATGGCTACACCTTC.

This clonotype has more than one count but fewer than ten. The J gene is TRBJ1-2, the V gene TRBV18; TRBD1 aligns across 7 bases. V was pared by 3 bases and J by 6 bases, with 7 bases of the junction left unmatched. This CDR3 is built from 14 residues. Per germline, CDR1 KGHSH and CDR2 LQKENI. CDR3 sequence (DNA): TGTGCCAGCTCACCGCAGGGGGGTGAGCATGGCTACACCTTC. Its translation is CASSPQGGEHGYTF.

The J gene is TRBJ2-2, the V gene TRBV3-1; the match to TRBD2 covers 8 bases. V lost 1 base, J lost 7 bases, and 11 bases stayed unmatched. Germline-derived CDR1 and CDR2 are LGHDT and YNNKEL (reference sequence). This CDR3 has 17 amino acids. The CDR3 sequence: CASSQVPGLEMGGELFF. The DNA for the CDR3 is TGTGCCAGCAGCCAAGTCCCGGGACTAGAGATGGGCGGGGAGCTGTTTTTT.

In this sample, this clonotype turned up many times. The CDR3: CASSSLAGAPETQYF. The CDR3 nucleotides read TGTGCCAGCAGTTCACTAGCGGGAGCCCCTGAGACCCAGTACTTC. V is TRBV27 and J is TRBJ2-5; 11 positions agree with TRBD2. There are 15 residues in the CDR3. The V segment lost 4 bases and the J segment 5 bases; nucleotides outside the gene matches: 6. Germline values: CDR1 MNHEY, CDR2 SMNVEV (reference sequence).

In this sample, this clonotype turned up many times. The J gene is TRBJ2-1, the V gene TRBV11-3; the D gene is possibly TRBD1 (6 bases). This CDR3 spans 13 amino acids. Germline V gene data show CDR1 as SGHNT and CDR2 as YENEEA. The ends were cut back, 1 base at V and 6 bases at J, with 7 bases in the middle. The CDR3 DNA reads as TGTGCCAGCAGCTTAGGAGGGGGCAATGAGCAGTTCTTC. Translation gives CASSLGGGNEQFF. Full variable domain (outside the CDR3, taken from reference TRBV11-3 and TRBJ2-1): EAGVVQSPRYKIIEKKQPVAFWCNPISGHNTLYWYLQNLGQGPELLIRYENEEAVDDSQLPKDRFSAERLKGVDSTLKIQPAELGDSAVYLCASSLGGGNEQFFGPGTRLTVL.

This chain uses TRBV19 with TRBJ2-3; maybe TRBD1 (5 bases). The V gene's germline CDR1 is LNHDA and CDR2 SQIVND (reference sequence). This CDR3 contains 13 residues. V gave up 6 bases and J gave up 0 bases, with 7 bases separating them. The CDR3 DNA is TGTGCCAGTAGACAGGAGAGCACAGATACGCAGTATTTT. Protein product: CASRQESTDTQYF.

This clonotype occurred many times. The chain couples TRBV7-9 to TRBJ2-2; 8 nucleotides agree with TRBD1. The CDR3 consists of 17 residues. In germline, CDR1 is SEHNR, CDR2 FQNEAQ (reference sequence). J lost 2 bases, V lost 5 bases, and 10 bases had no gene match. CDR3 sequence reads: CASSQPTDRVNTGELFF. CDR3 DNA sequence: TGTGCCAGCAGCCAGCCCACGGACAGGGTCAACACCGGGGAGCTGTTTTTT.

The rearrangement uses TRBV3-1 and TRBJ2-3, with D possibly being TRBD2 (6 bases). V lost 6 bases to trimming and J lost 0 bases, with 19 bases between them. Germline CDR1 and CDR2: LGHDT and YNNKEL (reference sequence). The CDR3 is 17 amino acids. CDR3 amino acids: CASSYTKGGTSTDTQYF. The CDR3 nucleotides are TGTGCCAGCAGTTACACTAAGGGCGGGACTAGCACAGATACGCAGTATTTT.